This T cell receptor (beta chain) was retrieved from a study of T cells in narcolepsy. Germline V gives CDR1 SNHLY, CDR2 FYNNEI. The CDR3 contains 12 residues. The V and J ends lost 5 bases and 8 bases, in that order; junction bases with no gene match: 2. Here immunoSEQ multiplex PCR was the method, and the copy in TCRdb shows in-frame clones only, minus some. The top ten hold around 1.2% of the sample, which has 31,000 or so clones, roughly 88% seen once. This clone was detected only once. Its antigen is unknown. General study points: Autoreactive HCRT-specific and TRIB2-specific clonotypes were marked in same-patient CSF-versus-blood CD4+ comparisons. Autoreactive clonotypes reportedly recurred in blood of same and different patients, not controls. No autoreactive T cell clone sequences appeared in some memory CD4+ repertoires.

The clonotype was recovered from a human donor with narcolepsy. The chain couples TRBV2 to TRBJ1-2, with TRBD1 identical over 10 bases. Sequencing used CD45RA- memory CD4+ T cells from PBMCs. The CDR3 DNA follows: TGTGCCAGCAGTTGGGACAGGGGAGGCTACACCTTC. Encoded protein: CASSWDRGGYTF. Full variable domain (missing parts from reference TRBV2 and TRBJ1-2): EPEVTQTPSHQVTQMGQEVILRCVPISNHLYFYWYRQILGQKVEFLVSFYNNEISEKSEIFDDQFSVERPDGSNFTLKIRSTKLEDSAMYFCASSWDRGGYTFGSGTRLTVV.